The 10 T cell receptor beta chains presented below share a single source sample, sequenced in a study of T cell repertoires in cytomegalovirus infection. TCRdb fed the reads into MiXCR, producing one record per CDR3 protein. Altogether about 310,000 distinct CDR3 sequences are present, more than 20% being singletons, with the ten largest covering 13%. These receptors have no identified antigens. The starting material was cultured PBMCs, obtained from culture after CMV antigen stimulation. These receptors were taken from a human donor in good health (CMV status not recorded). Some clones in this sample may be carry-over from other donors' samples.

The rearrangement joins TRBV15 to TRBJ2-5; D remains ambiguous. Between the trimmed V and J ends, which lost 4 bases and 0 bases, there was a span of 6 bases. CDR1 and CDR2 (germline): LNHNV, YYDKDF (reference sequence). The CDR3 has 13 residues. The CDR3 DNA sequence: TGTGCCACCAGCACCCGTTACCAAGAGACCCAGTACTTC. It codes for CATSTRYQETQYF.

J is TRBJ1-5 and V is TRBV6-8, with a weak D call TRBD1 (6 bases). The CDR3 loop spans 14 amino acids. V was clipped by 0 bases and J by 6 bases, with 9 bases between them. Germline loops: CDR1 MNHGY, CDR2 SAAAGT. The CDR3: CASSYSTGGQPQHF. The CDR3 nucleotides are TGTGCCAGCAGTTACTCGACAGGCGGTCAGCCCCAGCATTTT.

The genes are TRBV4-1 and TRBJ2-1; D is possibly TRBD2 (6 bases). The CDR3 runs 17 residues. Germline assignment: CDR1 MGHRA and CDR2 YSYEKL. The V end lost 0 bases, the J end lost 8 bases, and 20 bases lay between the germline ends. The CDR3 reads CASSQEPPGLLGHEQFF. In DNA, the CDR3 is TGCGCCAGCAGCCAAGAACCTCCGGGACTCCTGGGCCATGAGCAGTTCTTC.

This clonotype was counted only a few times. The chain recombines TRBV5-4 with TRBJ2-1; D ambiguous. The V end lost 5 bases, the J end lost 0 bases, and 9 bases lay between the germline ends. The CDR3 contains 14 residues. Germline values: CDR1 SGHNT, CDR2 YYREEE (reference sequence). The CDR3 sequence is CASRNPSSYNEQFF. For the CDR3, the DNA is TGTGCCAGCAGGAATCCGAGCTCCTACAATGAGCAGTTCTTC.

This clonotype has only a few counts. The J gene is TRBJ2-7, the V gene TRBV3-1; D tentatively reads TRBD1 or TRBD2 (6 bases each). V lost 4 bases and J lost 4, with 17 bases in between. The CDR3 runs to 15 residues. Germline V gene sequence: CDR1 LGHDT, CDR2 YNNKEL (reference sequence). Here the CDR3 DNA reads TGTGCCAGCAGCCGGGACAATTCGGGGGTTTACGAGCAGTACTTC. Protein: CASSRDNSGVYEQYF.

A few counts support this clonotype. This chain joins TRBV20-1 and TRBJ2-7; 7 bases line up with TRBD2. With 6 bases clipped from V and 4 bases from J, the junction kept 12 bases outside the gene matches. The CDR3 length is 14 residues. CDR1 and CDR2 from the germline V gene are DFQATT and SNEGSKA (reference sequence). For the CDR3, the DNA is TGCAGTGCCGGGAGCCTAGCGGATCCTTACGAGCAGTACGTC. Translating gives CSAGSLADPYEQYV.

The chain combines TRBV18 with TRBJ2-1, with D perhaps TRBD2 (6 bases). Trimming left V 5 bases short and J 0 bases short, with 11 bases between. The CDR3 runs to 15 residues. Germline V gives CDR1 KGHSH, CDR2 LQKENI. The CDR3 spells CASSVGTGSYNEQFF. In DNA, the CDR3 is TGTGCCAGCTCAGTTGGGACTGGCTCCTACAATGAGCAGTTCTTC.

In its sample, this clonotype was seen a few times. CDR3: CASSLQTGGGDTQYF. The CDR3 nucleotides are TGTGCCAGCAGCTTGCAGACAGGGGGTGGAGATACGCAGTATTTT. The genes are TRBV7-2 and TRBJ2-3; TRBD1 matches at 9 bases. The length of the CDR3 is 15 residues. V was clipped by 3 bases and J by 5 bases; unmatched bases: 6. CDR1 and CDR2 (germline): SGHTA, FQGNSA. The variable domain in full, completed from reference TRBV7-2 and TRBJ2-3, reads GAGVSQSPSNKVTEKGKDVELRCDPISGHTALYWYRQSLGQGLEFLIYFQGNSAPDKSGLPSDRFSAERTGGSVSTLTIQRTQQEDSAVYLCASSLQTGGGDTQYFGPGTRLTVL.

This clonotype was seen at least ten times. The genes are TRBV7-2 and TRBJ2-3, with D perhaps given as TRBD1 or TRBD2 (5 bases each). The CDR3 spans 16 residues. Germline CDR1 SGHTA, CDR2 FQGNSA. Trimming shortened V by 4 bases and J by 5 bases, and 19 bases separated the two germline ends. In DNA form, the CDR3 reads TGTGCCAGCAGCTCCTCCGGGACCCGAGTGGGAGATACGCAGTATTTT. Translation gives CASSSSGTRVGDTQYF.

This clonotype was picked up many times. V usage is TRBV12-3 or TRBV12-4 and J usage is TRBJ1-4; no firm D call. The CDR3 is made up of 12 amino acids. V was pared by 9 bases and J by 4 bases, with 9 bases between. The CDR3 nucleotides read TGTGCCAGTAGCAACAATAATGAAAAACTGTTTTTT. Amino acid sequence: CASSNNNEKLFF.